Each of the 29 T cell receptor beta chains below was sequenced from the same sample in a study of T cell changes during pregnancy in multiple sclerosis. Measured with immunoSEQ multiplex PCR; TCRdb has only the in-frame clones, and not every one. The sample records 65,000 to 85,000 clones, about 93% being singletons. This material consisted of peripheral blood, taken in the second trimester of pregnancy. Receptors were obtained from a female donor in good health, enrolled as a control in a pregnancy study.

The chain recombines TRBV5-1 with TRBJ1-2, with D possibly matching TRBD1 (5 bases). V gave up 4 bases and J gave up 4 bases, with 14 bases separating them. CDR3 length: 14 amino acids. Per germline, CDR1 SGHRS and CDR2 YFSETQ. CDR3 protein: CASSPGMEVYGYTF. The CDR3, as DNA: TGCGCCAGCAGCCCAGGGATGGAAGTCTATGGCTACACCTTC. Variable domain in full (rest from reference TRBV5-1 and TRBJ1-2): KAGVTQTPRYLIKTRGQQVTLSCSPISGHRSVSWYQQTPGQGLQFLFEYFSETQRNKGNFPGRFSGRQFSNSRSEMNVSTLELGDSALYLCASSPGMEVYGYTFGSGTRLTVV.

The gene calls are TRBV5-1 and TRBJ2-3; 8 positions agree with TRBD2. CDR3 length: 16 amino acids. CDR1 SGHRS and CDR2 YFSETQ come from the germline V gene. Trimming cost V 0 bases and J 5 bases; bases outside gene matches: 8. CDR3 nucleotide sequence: TGCGCCAGCAGCTTGGATGGTGCGGGAGGAGGAGATACGCAGTATTTT. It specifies CASSLDGAGGGDTQYF. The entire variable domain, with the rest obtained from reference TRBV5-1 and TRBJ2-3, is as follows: KAGVTQTPRYLIKTRGQQVTLSCSPISGHRSVSWYQQTPGQGLQFLFEYFSETQRNKGNFPGRFSGRQFSNSRSEMNVSTLELGDSALYLCASSLDGAGGGDTQYFGPGTRLTVL.

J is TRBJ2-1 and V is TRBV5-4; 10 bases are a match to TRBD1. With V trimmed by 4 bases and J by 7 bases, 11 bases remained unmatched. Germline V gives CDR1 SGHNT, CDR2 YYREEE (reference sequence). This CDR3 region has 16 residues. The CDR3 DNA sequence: TGTGCCAGCAGCCAATTGACAGGGGGCGTGGGTAATGAGCAGTTCTTC. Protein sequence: CASSQLTGGVGNEQFF.

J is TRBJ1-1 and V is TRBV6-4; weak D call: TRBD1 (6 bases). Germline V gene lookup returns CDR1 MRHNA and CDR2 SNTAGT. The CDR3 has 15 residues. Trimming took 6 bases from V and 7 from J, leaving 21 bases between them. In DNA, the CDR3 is TGTGCCAGCAGGCACAGGGCGGGTATCGGTAATGAAGCTTTCTTT. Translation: CASRHRAGIGNEAFF.

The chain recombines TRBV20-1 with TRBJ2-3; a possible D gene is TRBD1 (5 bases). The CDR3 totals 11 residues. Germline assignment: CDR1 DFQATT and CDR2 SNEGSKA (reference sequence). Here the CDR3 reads CSQSLRGTQYF. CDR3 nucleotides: TGCAGCCAAAGCCTTAGGGGTACGCAGTATTTT.

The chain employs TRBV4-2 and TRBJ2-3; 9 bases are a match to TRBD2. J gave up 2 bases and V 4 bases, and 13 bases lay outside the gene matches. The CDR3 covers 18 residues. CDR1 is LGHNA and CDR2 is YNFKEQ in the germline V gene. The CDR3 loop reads CASSRSPLAGTATDTQYF. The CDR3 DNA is TGTGCCAGCAGCCGGTCCCCCCTAGCGGGAACTGCCACAGATACGCAGTATTTT.

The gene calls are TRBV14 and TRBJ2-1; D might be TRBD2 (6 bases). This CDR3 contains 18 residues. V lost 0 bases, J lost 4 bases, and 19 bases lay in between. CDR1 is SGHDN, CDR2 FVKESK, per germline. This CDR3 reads CASSQERFFSGPYNEQFF. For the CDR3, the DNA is TGTGCCAGCAGCCAAGAGAGGTTCTTTAGCGGACCGTACAATGAGCAGTTCTTC.

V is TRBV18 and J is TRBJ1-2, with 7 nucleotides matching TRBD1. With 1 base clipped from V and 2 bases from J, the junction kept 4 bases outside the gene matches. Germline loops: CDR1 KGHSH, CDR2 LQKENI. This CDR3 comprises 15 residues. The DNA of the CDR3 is TGTGCCAGCTCACCACTGGGGACAGAGAACTATGGCTACACCTTC. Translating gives CASSPLGTENYGYTF.

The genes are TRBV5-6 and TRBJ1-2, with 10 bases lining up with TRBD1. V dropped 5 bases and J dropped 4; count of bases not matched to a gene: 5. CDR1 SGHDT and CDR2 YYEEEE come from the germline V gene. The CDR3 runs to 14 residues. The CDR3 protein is CASRPTGGGYGYTF. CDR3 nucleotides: TGTGCCAGCAGGCCGACAGGGGGCGGCTATGGCTACACCTTC.

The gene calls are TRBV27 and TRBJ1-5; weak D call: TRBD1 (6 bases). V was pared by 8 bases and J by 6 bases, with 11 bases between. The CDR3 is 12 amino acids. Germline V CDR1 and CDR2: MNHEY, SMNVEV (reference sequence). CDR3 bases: TGTGCCAGCTCTATGGGGGCTCAGCCCCAGCATTTT. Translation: CASSMGAQPQHF.

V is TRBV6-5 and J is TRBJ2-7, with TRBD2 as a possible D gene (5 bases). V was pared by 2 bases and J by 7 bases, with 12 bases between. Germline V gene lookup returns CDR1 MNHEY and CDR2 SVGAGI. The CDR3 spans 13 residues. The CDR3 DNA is TGTGCCAGCAGTTACGCGATTCGGACTGAGCAGTACTTC. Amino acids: CASSYAIRTEQYF.

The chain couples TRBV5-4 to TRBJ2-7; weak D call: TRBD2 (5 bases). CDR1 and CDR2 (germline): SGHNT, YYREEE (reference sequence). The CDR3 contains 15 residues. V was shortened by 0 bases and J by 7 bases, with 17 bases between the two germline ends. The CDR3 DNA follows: TGTGCCAGCAGCTTGGCGGCGGGCGGCTCAAGGGAGCAGTACTTC. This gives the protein CASSLAAGGSREQYF.

The CDR3 loop reads CATSLGTGAIYEQYF. As DNA, the CDR3 is TGTGCCACCAGCCTCGGGACAGGGGCCATCTACGAGCAGTACTTC. The rearrangement links TRBV15 to TRBJ2-7; 10 positions agree with TRBD1. CDR1 is LNHNV and CDR2 is YYDKDF in the germline V gene (reference sequence). The CDR3 length is 15 residues. V shed 5 bases, J shed 3 bases, and the junction held 7 bases outside the gene matches. Together with reference TRBV15 and TRBJ2-7, the CDR3 gives the full variable domain: DAMVIQNPRYQVTQFGKPVTLSCSQTLNHNVMYWYQQKSSQAPKLLFHYYDKDFNNEADTPDNFQSRRPNTSFCFLDIRSPGLGDTAMYLCATSLGTGAIYEQYFGPGTRLTVT.

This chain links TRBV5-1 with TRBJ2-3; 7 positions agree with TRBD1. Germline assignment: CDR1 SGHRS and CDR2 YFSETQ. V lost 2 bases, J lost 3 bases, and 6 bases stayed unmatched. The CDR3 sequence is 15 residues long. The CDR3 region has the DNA TGCGCCAGCAGCTTAGGACAGGTTCGGACAGATACGCAGTATTTT. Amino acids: CASSLGQVRTDTQYF.

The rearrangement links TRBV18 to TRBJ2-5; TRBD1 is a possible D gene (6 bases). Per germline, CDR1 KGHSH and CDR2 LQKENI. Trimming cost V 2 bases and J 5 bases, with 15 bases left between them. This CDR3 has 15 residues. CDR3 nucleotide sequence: TGTGCCAGCTCACCAACGGCAGGGGTTCGGGAGACCCAGTACTTC. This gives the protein CASSPTAGVRETQYF.

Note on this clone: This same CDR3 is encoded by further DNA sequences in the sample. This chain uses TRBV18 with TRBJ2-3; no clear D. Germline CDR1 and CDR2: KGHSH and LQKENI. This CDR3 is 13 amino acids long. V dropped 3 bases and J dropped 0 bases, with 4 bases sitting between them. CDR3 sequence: CASSPSSTDTQYF. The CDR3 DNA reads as TGTGCCAGCTCACCGTCTAGCACAGATACGCAGTATTTT.

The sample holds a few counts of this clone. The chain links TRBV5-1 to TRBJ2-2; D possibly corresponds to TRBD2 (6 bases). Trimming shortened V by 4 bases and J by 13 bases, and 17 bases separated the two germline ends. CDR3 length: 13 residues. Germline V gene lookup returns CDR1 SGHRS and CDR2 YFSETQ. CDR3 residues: CASSPEGIGGLFF. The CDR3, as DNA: TGCGCCAGCAGCCCGGAGGGGATTGGCGGGCTGTTTTTT.

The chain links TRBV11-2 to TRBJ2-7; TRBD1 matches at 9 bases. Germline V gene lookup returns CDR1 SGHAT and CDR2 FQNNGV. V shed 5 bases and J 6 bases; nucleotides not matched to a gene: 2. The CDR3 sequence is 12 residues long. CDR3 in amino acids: CASSRQGGEQYF. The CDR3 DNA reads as TGTGCCAGCAGCCGACAGGGGGGCGAGCAGTACTTC.

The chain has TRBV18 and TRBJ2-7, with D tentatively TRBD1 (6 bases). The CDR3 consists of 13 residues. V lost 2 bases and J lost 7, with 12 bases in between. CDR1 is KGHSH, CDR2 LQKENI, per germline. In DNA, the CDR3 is TGTGCCAGCTCACCAGCAGGGGTCATGGAGCAGTACTTC. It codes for CASSPAGVMEQYF.

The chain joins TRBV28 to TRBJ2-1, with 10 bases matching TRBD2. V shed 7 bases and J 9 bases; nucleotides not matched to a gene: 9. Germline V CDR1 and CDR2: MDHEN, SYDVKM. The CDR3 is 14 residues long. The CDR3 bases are TGTGCCAGCAAATCTAGCGGGAGCGTTAGTGAGCAGTTCTTC. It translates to CASKSSGSVSEQFF.

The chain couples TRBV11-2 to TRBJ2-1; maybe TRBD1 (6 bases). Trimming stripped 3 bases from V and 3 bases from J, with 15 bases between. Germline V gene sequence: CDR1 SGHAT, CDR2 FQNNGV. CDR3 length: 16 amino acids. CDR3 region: CASSFTNQGGYNEQFF. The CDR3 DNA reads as TGTGCCAGCAGCTTCACCAACCAAGGGGGCTACAATGAGCAGTTCTTC.

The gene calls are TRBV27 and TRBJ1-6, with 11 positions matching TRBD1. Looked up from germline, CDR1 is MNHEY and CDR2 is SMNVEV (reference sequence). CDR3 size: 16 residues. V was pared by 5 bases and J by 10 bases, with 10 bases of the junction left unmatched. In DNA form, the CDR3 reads TGTGCCAGCAGTCCGAGGACAGGGGGCGGCGACTCACCCCTCCACTTT. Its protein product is CASSPRTGGGDSPLHF.

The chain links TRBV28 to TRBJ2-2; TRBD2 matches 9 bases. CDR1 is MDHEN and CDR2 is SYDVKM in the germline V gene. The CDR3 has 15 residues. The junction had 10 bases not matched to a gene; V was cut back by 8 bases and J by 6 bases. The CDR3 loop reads CASGGLAQKAGELFF. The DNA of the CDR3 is TGTGCCAGCGGGGGACTAGCTCAGAAAGCCGGGGAGCTGTTTTTT.

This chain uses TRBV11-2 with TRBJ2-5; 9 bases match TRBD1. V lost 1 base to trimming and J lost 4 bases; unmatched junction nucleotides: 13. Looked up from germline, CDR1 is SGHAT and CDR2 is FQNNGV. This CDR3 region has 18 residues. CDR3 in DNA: TGTGCCAGCAGCTTAGTCGGGACAGGGAGGGTATGGGCAGAGACCCAGTACTTC. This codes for CASSLVGTGRVWAETQYF.

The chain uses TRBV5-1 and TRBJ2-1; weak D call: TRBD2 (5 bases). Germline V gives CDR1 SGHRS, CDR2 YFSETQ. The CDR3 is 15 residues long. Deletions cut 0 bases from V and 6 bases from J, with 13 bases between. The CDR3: CASSLDPSSTNEQFF. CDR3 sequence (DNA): TGCGCCAGCAGCTTGGATCCTAGCTCTACCAATGAGCAGTTCTTC.

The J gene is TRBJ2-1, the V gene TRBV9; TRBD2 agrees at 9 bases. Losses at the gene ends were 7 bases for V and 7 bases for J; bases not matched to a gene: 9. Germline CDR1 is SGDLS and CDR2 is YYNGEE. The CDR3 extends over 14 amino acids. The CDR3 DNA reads TGTGCCAGCGCGAGGGTAGCGGGAGAAAATGAGCAGTTCTTC. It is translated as CASARVAGENEQFF.

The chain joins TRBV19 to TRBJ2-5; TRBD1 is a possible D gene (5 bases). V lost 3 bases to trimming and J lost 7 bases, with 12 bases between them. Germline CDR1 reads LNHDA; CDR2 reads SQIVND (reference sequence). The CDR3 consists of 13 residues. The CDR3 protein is CASSMSRDATQYF. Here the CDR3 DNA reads TGTGCCAGTAGTATGAGCAGGGATGCGACCCAGTACTTC.

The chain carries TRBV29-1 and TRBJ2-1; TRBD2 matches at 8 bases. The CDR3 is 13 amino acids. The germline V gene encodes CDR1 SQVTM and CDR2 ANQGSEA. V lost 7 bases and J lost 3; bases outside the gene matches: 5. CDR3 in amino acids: CSAPGLGYNEQFF. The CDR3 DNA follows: TGCAGCGCTCCGGGACTAGGCTACAATGAGCAGTTCTTC.

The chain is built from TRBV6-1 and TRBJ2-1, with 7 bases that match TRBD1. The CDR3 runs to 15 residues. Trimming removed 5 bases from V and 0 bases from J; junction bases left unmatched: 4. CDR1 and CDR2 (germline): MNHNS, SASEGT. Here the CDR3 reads CASSSGGRSYNEQFF. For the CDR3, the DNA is TGTGCCAGCAGTTCAGGGGGTCGCTCCTACAATGAGCAGTTCTTC.